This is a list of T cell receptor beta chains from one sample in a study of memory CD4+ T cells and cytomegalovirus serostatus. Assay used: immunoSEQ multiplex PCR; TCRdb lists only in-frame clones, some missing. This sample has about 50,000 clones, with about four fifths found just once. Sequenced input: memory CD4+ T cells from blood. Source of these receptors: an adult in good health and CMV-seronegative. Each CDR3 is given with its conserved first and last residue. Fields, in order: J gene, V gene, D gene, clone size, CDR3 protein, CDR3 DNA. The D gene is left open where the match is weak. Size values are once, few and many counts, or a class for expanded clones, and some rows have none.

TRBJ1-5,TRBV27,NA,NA,CASRPQVQEGPQHF,TGTGCCAGCAGGCCTCAGGTGCAGGAGGGGCCCCAGCATTTT
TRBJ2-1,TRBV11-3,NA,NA,CASSSSRESSYNEQFF,TGTGCCAGCAGCTCCAGTCGGGAGAGCTCCTACAATGAGCAGTTCTTC
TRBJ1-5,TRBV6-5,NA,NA,CASSYSRGIQPQHF,TGTGCCAGCAGTTACTCCAGAGGGATTCAGCCCCAGCATTTT
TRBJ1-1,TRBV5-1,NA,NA,CASSPDSTNTEAFF,TGCGCCAGCAGCCCGGACAGCACCAACACTGAAGCTTTCTTT
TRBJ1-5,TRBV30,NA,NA,CAWSRGRNQPQHF,TGTGCCTGGAGTAGGGGTCGCAATCAGCCCCAGCATTTT
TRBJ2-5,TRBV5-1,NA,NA,CASSLRVGQETQYF,TGCGCCAGCAGCTTGAGGGTAGGGCAAGAGACCCAGTACTTC
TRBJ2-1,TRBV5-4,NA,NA,CASSFLQGLINEQFF,TGTGCCAGCAGCTTTTTGCAGGGATTAATCAATGAGCAGTTCTTC
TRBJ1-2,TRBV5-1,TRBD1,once,CASSLSGGASYGYTF,TGCGCCAGCAGCTTGTCAGGGGGCGCCTCCTATGGCTACACCTTC
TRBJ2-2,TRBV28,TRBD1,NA,CASSSDRGRTGELFF,TGTGCCAGCAGTTCGGACAGGGGGCGCACCGGGGAGCTGTTTTTT
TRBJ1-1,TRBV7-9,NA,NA,CASSFTPGNTEAFF,TGTGCCAGCAGCTTCACTCCTGGGAACACTGAAGCTTTCTTT
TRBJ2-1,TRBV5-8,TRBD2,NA,CASSLKGTSGVLRSYNEQFF,TGTGCCAGCAGCTTGAAGGGGACTAGCGGGGTACTAAGATCCTACAATGAGCAGTTCTTC
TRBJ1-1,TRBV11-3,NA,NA,CASSLDYLNTEAFF,TGTGCCAGCAGCTTAGATTACCTGAACACTGAAGCTTTCTTT
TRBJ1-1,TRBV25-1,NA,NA,CASLDSMNTEAFF,TGTGCCAGCCTGGACAGCATGAACACTGAAGCTTTCTTT
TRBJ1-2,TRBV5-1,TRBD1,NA,CASSAGQGSEYYGYTF,TGCGCCAGCAGCGCCGGACAGGGCTCAGAGTACTATGGCTACACCTTC
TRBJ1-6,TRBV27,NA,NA,CASSSGFSRSPLHF,TGTGCCAGCAGTTCCGGGTTCTCCCGTTCACCCCTCCACTTT
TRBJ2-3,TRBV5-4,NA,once,CASSFSGPDTQYF,TGTGCCAGCAGCTTTTCAGGACCAGATACGCAGTATTTT
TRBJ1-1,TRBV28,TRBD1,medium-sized,CASSMGQGDTEAFF,TGTGCCAGCAGCATGGGACAGGGGGACACTGAAGCTTTCTTT
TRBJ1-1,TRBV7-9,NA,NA,CASSLNPGTLNTEAFF,TGTGCCAGCAGTTTAAATCCCGGAACCTTGAACACTGAAGCTTTCTTT
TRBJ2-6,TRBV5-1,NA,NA,CASSLPTSSGANVLTF,TGCGCCAGCAGCTTACCTACTAGCTCTGGGGCCAACGTCCTGACTTTC
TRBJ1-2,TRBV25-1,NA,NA,CASSGAADRFNYGYTF,TGTGCCAGCAGTGGGGCGGCCGACAGATTTAACTATGGCTACACCTTC
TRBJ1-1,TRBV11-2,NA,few,CASSLAAGMNTEAFF,TGTGCCAGCAGCTTAGCCGCAGGGATGAACACTGAAGCTTTCTTT
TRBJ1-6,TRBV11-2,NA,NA,CASSLEGGFNSPLHF,TGTGCCAGCAGCCTCGAGGGGGGCTTTAATTCACCCCTCCACTTT
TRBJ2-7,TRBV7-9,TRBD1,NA,CASSLDRGSYEQYF,TGTGCCAGCAGCCTTGACAGGGGGAGCTACGAGCAGTACTTC
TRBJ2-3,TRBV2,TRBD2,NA,CASSAGGITDTQYF,TGTGCCAGCAGTGCGGGGGGGATCACAGATACGCAGTATTTT
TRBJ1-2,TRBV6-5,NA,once,CASSPSPQGRMAF,TGTGCCAGCAGCCCGAGCCCTCAGGGGCGAATGGCCTTC
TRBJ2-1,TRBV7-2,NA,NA,CASSFRDSPYNEQFF,TGTGCCAGCAGCTTCCGGGACTCACCCTACAATGAGCAGTTCTTC
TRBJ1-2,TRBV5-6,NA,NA,CASSLDQRPGSANYGYTF,TGTGCCAGCAGCTTGGATCAACGACCAGGATCAGCTAACTATGGCTACACCTTC
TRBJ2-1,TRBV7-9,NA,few,CASSLGMEQGRFF,TGTGCCAGCAGCTTAGGGATGGAACAGGGAAGGTTCTTC
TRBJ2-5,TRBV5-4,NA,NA,CASSSILGETQYF,TGTGCCAGCAGCTCTATCTTAGGGGAGACCCAGTACTTC
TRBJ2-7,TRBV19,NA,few,CASSTGGDEQYF,TGTGCCAGTAGTACCGGGGGTGACGAGCAGTACTTC
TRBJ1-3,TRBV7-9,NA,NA,CASSLERVGNTIYF,TGTGCCAGCAGCTTAGAGAGAGTCGGAAACACCATATATTTT